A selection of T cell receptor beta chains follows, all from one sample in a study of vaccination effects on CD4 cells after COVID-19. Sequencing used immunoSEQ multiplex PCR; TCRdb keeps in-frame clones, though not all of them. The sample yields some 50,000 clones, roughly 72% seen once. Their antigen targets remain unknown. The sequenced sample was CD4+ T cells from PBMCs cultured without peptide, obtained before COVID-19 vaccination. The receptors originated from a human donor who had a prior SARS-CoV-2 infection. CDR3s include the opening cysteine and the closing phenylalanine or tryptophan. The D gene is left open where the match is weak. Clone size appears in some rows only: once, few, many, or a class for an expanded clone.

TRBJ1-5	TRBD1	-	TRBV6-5	TGTGCCAGCGGGGACAGTTGGGGCAATCAGCCCCAGCATTTT	CASGDSWGNQPQHF
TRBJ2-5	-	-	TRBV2	TGTGCCAGCAGTGATCCTGGGGCCGGGGGAGAGACCCAGTACTTC	CASSDPGAGGETQYF
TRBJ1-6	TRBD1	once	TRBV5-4	TGTGCCAGCAGCAGCGGGGACAGGGCTAGATTGAATTCACCCCTCCACTTT	CASSSGDRARLNSPLHF
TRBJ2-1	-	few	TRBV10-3	TGTGCCATCAGCGTAGACCCTAATCCGCAGTTCTTC	CAISVDPNPQFF
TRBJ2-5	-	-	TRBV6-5	TGTGCCAGCTTAGGGGGGCCGTACAGGGAGACCCAGTACTTC	CASLGGPYRETQYF
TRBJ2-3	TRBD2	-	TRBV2	TGTGCCAGCAGTGCGTACAGACTAGCGGAGCCAATCTTAACAGATACGCAGTATTTT	CASSAYRLAEPILTDTQYF
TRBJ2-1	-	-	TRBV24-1	TGTGCCACCAGACTAGGACCTGAGCAGTTCTTC	CATRLGPEQFF
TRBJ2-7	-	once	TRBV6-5	TGTGCCAGCAGTTACTCTGACAGGCGGAGCTCCTACGAGCAGTACTTC	CASSYSDRRSSYEQYF
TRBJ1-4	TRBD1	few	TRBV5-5	TGTGCCAGCAGCCGGGGACAGGGGAATGAAAAACTGTTTTTT	CASSRGQGNEKLFF
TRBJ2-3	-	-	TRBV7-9	TGTGCCAGCAGCATGAGCAGCGGTACGCAGTATTTT	CASSMSSGTQYF
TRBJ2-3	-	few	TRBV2	TGTGCCAGCAGTCCCGGCAGCAGCACAGATACGCAGTATTTT	CASSPGSSTDTQYF
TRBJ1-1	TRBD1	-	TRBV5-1	TGCGCCAGCAGCTTGGTAGGGGGCGACACTGAAGCTTTCTTT	CASSLVGGDTEAFF
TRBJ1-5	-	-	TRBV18	TGTGCCAGCTCAGGGACGGGGGGCAATCAGCCCCAGCATTTT	CASSGTGGNQPQHF
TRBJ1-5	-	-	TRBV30	TGTGCCTGGAGTGTACTTTTGGGGAGTCAGCCCCAGCATTTT	CAWSVLLGSQPQHF
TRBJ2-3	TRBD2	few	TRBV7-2	TGTGCCAGCAGCTCTAGACTAGCGGGGCTTACGCAGTATTTT	CASSSRLAGLTQYF
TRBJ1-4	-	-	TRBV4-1	TGCGCCAGCAGCCCTGCAGGGACTAATGAAAAACTGTTTTTT	CASSPAGTNEKLFF
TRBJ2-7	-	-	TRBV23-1	TGCGCCAGCAGTCTGGGGGGGCGCAACTCAGAACCTCCCTACGAGCAGTACTTC	CASSLGGRNSEPPYEQYF
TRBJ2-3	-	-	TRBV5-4	TGTGCCAGCAGCCAAGCGAGGGATACGCAGTATTTT	CASSQARDTQYF
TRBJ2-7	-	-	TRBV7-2	TGTGCCAGCAGCAGGACCCCCGGGACCTACGAGCAGTACTTC	CASSRTPGTYEQYF
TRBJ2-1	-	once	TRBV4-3	TGCGCCAGCAGCCAAGGGTTAGCCTGGGTTGAGCAGTTCTTC	CASSQGLAWVEQFF
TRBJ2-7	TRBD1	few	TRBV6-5	TGTGCCAGCAGTTACCACGACAGGGGAGAGCAGTACTTC	CASSYHDRGEQYF
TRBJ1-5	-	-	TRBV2	TGTGCCACTTCCCCCTGGGGAAATAGCAATCAGCCCCAGCATTTT	CATSPWGNSNQPQHF
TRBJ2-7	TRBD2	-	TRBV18	TGTGCCAGCTCACCGGAGGGACTAGATGCCTACGAGCAGTACTTC	CASSPEGLDAYEQYF
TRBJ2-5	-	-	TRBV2	TGTGCCAGCAGGGTCACATGGGGGCGTGAGACCCAGTACTTC	CASRVTWGRETQYF
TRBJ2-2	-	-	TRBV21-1	TGTGCCAGCAGGGACAGGGGGCGCAACACCGGGGAGCTGTTTTTT	CASRDRGRNTGELFF
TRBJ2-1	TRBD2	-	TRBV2	TGTGCCAGCGGTAATGGACTAGCGTCCAATGAGCAGTTCTTC	CASGNGLASNEQFF
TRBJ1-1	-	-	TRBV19	TGTGCCAGTAGTTCGGGGCCGGGGACAATGAACACTGAAGCTTTCTTT	CASSSGPGTMNTEAFF
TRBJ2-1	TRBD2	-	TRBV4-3	TGCGCCAGCAGCCTTGGGAGCGTGGGGACTAGCGGTTTCAATGAGCAGTTCTTC	CASSLGSVGTSGFNEQFF
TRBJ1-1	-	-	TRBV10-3	TGTGCCATCAGTGAGTCGGGGGGCGAGGGCACTGAAGCTTTCTTT	CAISESGGEGTEAFF
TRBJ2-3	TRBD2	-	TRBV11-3	TGTGCCAGCAGCTCAAGACTAGCGGAAACTAGCACAGATACGCAGTATTTT	CASSSRLAETSTDTQYF
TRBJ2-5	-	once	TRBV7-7	TGTGCTAGCAGCTTGGCCTCGACTCTGGGCGAGACCCAGTACTTC	CASSLASTLGETQYF
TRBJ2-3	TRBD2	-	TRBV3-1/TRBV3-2	TGTGCCAGCAGCCAAGGAGCGGGAGCTACAGATACGCAGTATTTT	CASSQGAGATDTQYF
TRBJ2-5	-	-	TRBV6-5	TGTGCCAGCAGTCTAAACAGGGGAGGAGAGACCCAGTACTTC	CASSLNRGGETQYF
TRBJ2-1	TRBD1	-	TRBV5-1	TGCGCCAGCCGGGACAGATCCTACAATGAGCAGTTCTTC	CASRDRSYNEQFF
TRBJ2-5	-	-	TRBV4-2	TGTGCCAGCAGCCAAGACATGGGCACCAAGGGGGAGACCCAGTACTTC	CASSQDMGTKGETQYF
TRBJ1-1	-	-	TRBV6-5	TGTGCCAGCAGTTACTCCAGCGACCTCAGGAAAGCTTTCTTT	CASSYSSDLRKAFF
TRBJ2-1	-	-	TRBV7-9	TGTGCCAGCAAACCTAAAGAATGGACTTTGGTCGATGAGCAGTTCTTC	CASKPKEWTLVDEQFF
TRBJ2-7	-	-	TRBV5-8	TGTGCCAGCAGCTTTTGGGACGATGAGCAGTACTTC	CASSFWDDEQYF
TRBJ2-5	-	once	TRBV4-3	TGCGCCAGCAGCCAAGAACATCGACCGCACACGGGCGAGACCCAGTACTTC	CASSQEHRPHTGETQYF
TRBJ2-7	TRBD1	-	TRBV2	TGTGCCAGCAGGAGACAGGGGGGTCAGTACTTC	CASRRQGGQYF